Described below is a single TCR beta chain sequence and its context. The sample belongs to a study of blood T cell repertoires in COVID-19. Whole-study context: The United States, Italy and Spain provided the acute and convalescent COVID-19 samples. The analysed material was cDNA or gDNA that came from T cells, B-cell-depleted T cells, or PBMCs.

Study processing details: Amplification from reference gene primers served as the basis for estimated nucleated cell counts. Here immunoSEQ multiplex PCR was the method, and the copy in TCRdb shows in-frame clones only, minus some. Clonal size and the V and J genes are those of that table, whereas D and trimming came from the DNA. Among some 290,000 clones listed, approximately 87% were seen once. Trimming shortened V by 4 bases and J by 5 bases, and 18 bases separated the two germline ends. The germline V gene encodes CDR1 MNHEY and CDR2 SVGEGT. The CDR3 is 16 amino acids. Seattle cases were enrolled at active infection and followed longitudinally.

This chain connects TRBV6-2 or TRBV6-3 to TRBJ1-5, with a weak D call TRBD1 (6 bases). The sample consisted of peripheral blood. This clonotype originated in a woman aged 25 to 39 with COVID-19, enrolled during active disease. CDR3 coding DNA: TGTGCCAGCAGTTCCGACATACAGGGAGCGGATCAGCCCCAGCATTTT. Translated: CASSSDIQGADQPQHF.